Listed here are 9 T cell receptor beta chains from one sample, sequenced in a study of CD8 T cells in Susac syndrome (dated by TCRdb to the late 2010s). The receptor library was made with the immunoSEQ multiplex PCR assay. RNA was extracted using the RNeasy kit, and roughly 0.5 to 1 ug of the RNA was reverse transcribed with random hexamers. The raw public data were reprocessed by TCRdb itself: fastp quality trimming at Q25, MiXCR clonotype calling, in-frame beta chains only. When rows share a CDR3 protein, they turn into one entry using the most common DNA and genes. Counted in this sample were 65,000 to 90,000 distinct CDR3 sequences; about 95% of them appeared once. Jointly, the top ten make up about 0.4% of the sample. What was sequenced was CD8+ T cells from PBMCs. The receptors were sampled from a human donor with multiple sclerosis.

The chain employs TRBV29-1 and TRBJ1-1; D uncertain. This CDR3 contains 13 residues. In germline, CDR1 is SQVTM, CDR2 ANQGSEA. V gave up 5 bases and J gave up 5 bases, with 15 bases separating them. The CDR3 loop is CSVRNGGGTEAFF. In DNA, the CDR3 is TGCAGCGTTCGTAACGGAGGAGGAACTGAAGCTTTCTTT.

The chain links TRBV6-6 to TRBJ1-1; 7 bases are shared with TRBD1. The J segment lost 4 bases and the V segment lost 2 bases, leaving 4 bases of the junction unmatched. The CDR3 loop spans 14 amino acids. The germline gives CDR1 MNHNY, CDR2 SVGAGI (reference sequence). CDR3 DNA sequence: TGTGCCAGCAGTTACGCCAGGGGGGCCACTGAAGCTTTCTTT. It is translated as CASSYARGATEAFF.

This chain uses TRBV9 with TRBJ2-1, with a tentative D call TRBD1 (5 bases). V shed 1 base and J shed 0 bases, with 14 bases lying between them. The length of the CDR3 is 17 residues. Germline CDR1 is SGDLS and CDR2 is YYNGEE. CDR3 bases: TGTGCCAGCAGCGTAATAGGACACCCAAGCTCCTACAATGAGCAGTTCTTC. As protein: CASSVIGHPSSYNEQFF.

The chain links TRBV2 to TRBJ2-2; TRBD2 aligns across 8 bases. There are 14 residues in the CDR3. Trimming at V came to 7 bases and at J to 1 base, leaving 2 bases not matched to a gene. Germline V gives CDR1 SNHLY, CDR2 FYNNEI. Here the CDR3 reads CASTSGRNTGELFF. The CDR3 DNA follows: TGTGCCAGCACAAGCGGGAGGAACACCGGGGAGCTGTTTTTT.

The chain uses TRBV7-9 and TRBJ2-7; 12 nucleotides match TRBD1. V shed 5 bases and J 5 bases; nucleotides not matched to a gene: 4. Germline assignment: CDR1 SEHNR and CDR2 FQNEAQ (reference sequence). The CDR3 loop spans 14 amino acids. The CDR3: CASSGTGGKDEQYF. CDR3 bases: TGTGCCAGCAGCGGGACAGGGGGCAAGGACGAGCAGTACTTC. The full variable domain, with the rest looked up from reference TRBV7-9 and TRBJ2-7, is DTGVSQNPRHKITKRGQNVTFRCDPISEHNRLYWYRQTLGQGPEFLTYFQNEAQLEKSRLLSDRFSAERPKGSFSTLEIQRTEQGDSAMYLCASSGTGGKDEQYFGPGTRLTVT.

The chain recombines TRBV6-6 with TRBJ1-1; D uncertain. The CDR3 sequence is 16 residues long. Germline V gene sequence: CDR1 MNHNY, CDR2 SVGAGI (reference sequence). Trimming took 1 base from V and 0 from J, leaving 12 bases between them. This CDR3 is CASSYYQSSMNTEAFF. CDR3 in DNA: TGTGCCAGCAGTTACTATCAATCCTCAATGAACACTGAAGCTTTCTTT.

The chain carries TRBV19 and TRBJ1-2, with D possibly TRBD1 on 5 matching bases. Deletions cut 10 bases from V and 8 bases from J, with 17 bases between. The CDR3 spans 12 residues. Germline assignment: CDR1 LNHDA and CDR2 SQIVND (reference sequence). In DNA, the CDR3 is TGTGCCACCTGGCAGGGAGCCTGGGGCTACACCTTC. Its protein product is CATWQGAWGYTF. The variable domain in full, completed from reference TRBV19 and TRBJ1-2, reads DGGITQSPKYLFRKEGQNVTLSCEQNLNHDAMYWYRQDPGQGLRLIYYSQIVNDFQKGDIAEGYSVSREKKESFPLTVTSAQKNPTAFYLCATWQGAWGYTFGSGTRLTVV.

CDR3 bases: TGTGCCTGGAGCCCGGGACGAGCGGTCGCCACTGAAGCTTTCTTT. It codes for CAWSPGRAVATEAFF. The chain uses TRBV30 and TRBJ1-1, with a possible D match to TRBD1 (5 bases). Trimming left V 3 bases short and J 4 bases short, with 18 bases between. CDR3 length: 15 amino acids. Germline lookup yields CDR1 GTSNPN and CDR2 SVGIG (reference sequence).

This chain links TRBV30 with TRBJ2-7, with 7 bases aligning to TRBD1. Germline CDR1 is GTSNPN and CDR2 is SVGIG (reference sequence). This CDR3 is 15 amino acids long. V lost 0 bases and J lost 1; bases outside the gene matches: 6. CDR3 sequence: CAWSVRGQRSYEQYF. The CDR3 region has the DNA TGTGCCTGGAGTGTACGGGGACAGCGATCCTACGAGCAGTACTTC.